This TCR beta chain was sequenced for a study of blood T cell repertoires in COVID-19. Turning to the study itself: The study drew acute and convalescent COVID-19 samples from the United States, Italy and Spain. PBMCs, B-cell-depleted T cells, or T cells provided the cDNA or gDNA that made up the material.

Patients from Seattle were sampled longitudinally, starting during active infection. Per the original methods: Reference gene primer amplification gave estimated nucleated cell counts. Method: immunoSEQ multiplex PCR; TCRdb's copy keeps in-frame clones and lacks some. V and J calls and clone size follow that table, whereas D and trimming were derived from the DNA. The sample has hundreds of thousands of clones, roughly nine tenths seen once. The V gene's germline CDR1 is MNHEY and CDR2 SVGAGI. J lost 5 bases, V lost 0 bases, and 6 bases had no gene match. The CDR3 is 16 amino acids. This sequence was found in a woman aged 30 to 39 with COVID-19, enrolled during active disease. The specimen sequenced was peripheral blood. The chain couples TRBV6-5 to TRBJ2-3; 9 bases agree with TRBD2. Here the CDR3 DNA reads TGTGCCAGCAGTTACTCGGGACTAGCAACTAAAGATACGCAGTATTTT. Its translation: CASSYSGLATKDTQYF.